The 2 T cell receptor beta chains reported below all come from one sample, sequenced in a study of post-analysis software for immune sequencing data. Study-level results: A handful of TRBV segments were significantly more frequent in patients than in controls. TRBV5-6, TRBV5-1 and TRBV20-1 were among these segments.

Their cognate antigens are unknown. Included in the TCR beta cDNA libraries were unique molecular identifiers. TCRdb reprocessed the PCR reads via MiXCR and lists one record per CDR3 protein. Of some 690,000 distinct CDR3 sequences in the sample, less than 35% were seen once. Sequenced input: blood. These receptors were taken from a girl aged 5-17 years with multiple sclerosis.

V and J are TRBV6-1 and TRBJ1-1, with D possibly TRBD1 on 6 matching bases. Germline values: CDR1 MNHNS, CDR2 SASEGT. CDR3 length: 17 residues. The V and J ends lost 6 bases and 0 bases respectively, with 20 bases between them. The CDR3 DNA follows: TGTGCCAGCAGCCGACCCACGGGGGCAGGCCTGAACACTGAAGCTTTCTTT. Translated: CASSRPTGAGLNTEAFF.

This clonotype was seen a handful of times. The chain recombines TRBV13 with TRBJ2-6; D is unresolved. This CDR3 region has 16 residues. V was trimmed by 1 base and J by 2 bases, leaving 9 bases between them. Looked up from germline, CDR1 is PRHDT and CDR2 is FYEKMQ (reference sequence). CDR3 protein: CASSLDGVPGANVLTF. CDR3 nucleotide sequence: TGTGCCAGCAGCTTAGATGGGGTACCTGGGGCCAACGTCCTGACTTTC.